These 21 T cell receptor beta chains were sequenced from one sample in a study of blood T cell repertoires in COVID-19. Clones were sequenced by immunoSEQ multiplex PCR, and TCRdb holds only the in-frame ones, with some missing. The sample includes about 190,000 clones, around 85% of them seen just once. The sequencing input was peripheral blood. The source of these receptors is a man aged 25 to 45 with acute or convalescent COVID-19.

This clone has just a few counts. The CDR3 nucleotides are TGTGCCTGGAGTGCCCCATCGACAGGGGTTTGGACAGATACGCAGTATTTT. Translating gives CAWSAPSTGVWTDTQYF. The rearrangement links TRBV30 to TRBJ2-3; TRBD1 matches at 8 bases. The CDR3 runs to 17 residues. Germline lookup yields CDR1 GTSNPN and CDR2 SVGIG (reference sequence). J lost 3 bases, V lost 1 base, and 12 bases had no gene match.

The gene calls are TRBV3-1 (or the pseudogene TRBV3-2) and TRBJ2-3; 10 bases fit TRBD2. The CDR3 has 17 residues. Germline loops: CDR1 LGHDT, CDR2 YNNKEL (reference sequence). J gave up 0 bases and V 2 bases, and 5 bases lay outside the gene matches. CDR3 amino acids: CASSQPGLARSTDTQYF. CDR3 nucleotides: TGTGCCAGCAGCCAACCGGGACTAGCGCGCAGCACAGATACGCAGTATTTT.

The gene calls are TRBV2 and TRBJ2-1; 9 bases are shared with TRBD1. CDR1 SNHLY and CDR2 FYNNEI come from the germline V gene. Trimming took 6 bases from V and 8 from J; bases not matched to a gene: 2. There are 12 residues in the CDR3. The CDR3 spells CASRDRGDEQFF. CDR3 bases: TGTGCCAGCAGGGACAGGGGCGATGAGCAGTTCTTC.

The gene calls are TRBV29-1 and TRBJ1-2, with D perhaps TRBD1 (6 bases). CDR1 is SQVTM and CDR2 is ANQGSEA in the germline V gene. The V gene lost 3 bases and the J gene lost 6 bases, with 14 bases spanning the gap. The CDR3 covers 13 residues. Here the CDR3 DNA reads TGCAGCGTTGATCTAGAACAGGGTAATGGCTACACCTTC. Its translation is CSVDLEQGNGYTF.

The CDR3 protein is CATSDQTGAGANVLTF. CDR3 DNA: TGTGCCACCAGTGACCAAACAGGGGCTGGGGCCAACGTCCTGACTTTC. The chain couples TRBV24-1 to TRBJ2-6; TRBD1 matches at 7 bases. Germline CDR1 and CDR2: KGHDR and SFDVKD. The CDR3 covers 16 residues. Losses at the gene ends were 4 bases for V and 2 bases for J; bases not matched to a gene: 4.

The chain couples TRBV28 to TRBJ1-6, with 7 bases identical to TRBD1. V was pared by 3 bases and J by 9 bases, with 5 bases of the junction left unmatched. This CDR3 comprises 14 residues. Germline values: CDR1 MDHEN, CDR2 SYDVKM. CDR3 sequence: CASSLDRRGSPLHF. The CDR3 bases are TGTGCCAGCAGTTTGGACAGGAGAGGTTCACCCCTCCACTTT.

The J gene is TRBJ1-1, the V gene TRBV9; D is ambiguous. Germline assignment: CDR1 SGDLS and CDR2 YYNGEE. V lost 2 bases and J 1 base, leaving 9 bases between the germline ends. This CDR3 spans 14 amino acids. DNA of the CDR3: TGTGCCAGCAGCGTCCGAACAGAGAACACTGAAGCTTTCTTT. This translates into CASSVRTENTEAFF.

The chain carries TRBV18 and TRBJ2-7, with 9 bases identical to TRBD2. Germline lookup yields CDR1 KGHSH and CDR2 LQKENI. This CDR3 has 13 residues. The trim removed 5 bases at V and 5 bases at J, leaving 4 bases unmatched. CDR3 region: CASSMTSGDEQYF. The CDR3 region has the DNA TGTGCCAGCTCAATGACTAGCGGCGACGAGCAGTACTTC. Complete variable domain (other parts from reference TRBV18 and TRBJ2-7): NAGVMQNPRHLVRRRGQEARLRCSPMKGHSHVYWYRQLPEEGLKFMVYLQKENIIDESGMPKERFSAEFPKEGPSILRIQQVVRGDSAAYFCASSMTSGDEQYFGPGTRLTVT.

The chain recombines TRBV29-1 with TRBJ2-1, with TRBD1 as a possible D gene (5 bases). Looked up from germline, CDR1 is SQVTM and CDR2 is ANQGSEA. The CDR3 extends over 13 amino acids. V was pared by 5 bases and J by 9 bases, with 17 bases between. The CDR3 region has the DNA TGCAGCGTTTTTCCCCTAGGAAGGGGTGAGCAGTTCTTC. Translation gives CSVFPLGRGEQFF.

The rearrangement joins TRBV5-1 to TRBJ2-5; TRBD1 matches at 7 bases. The junction had 3 bases not matched to a gene; V was cut back by 3 bases and J by 4 bases. This CDR3 spans 13 amino acids. Germline V CDR1 and CDR2: SGHRS, YFSETQ. CDR3 amino acids: CASSSRQGETQYF. CDR3 in DNA: TGCGCCAGCAGCTCGCGACAGGGAGAGACCCAGTACTTC.

V gene TRBV7-9 combines with J gene TRBJ1-6, with 7 bases matching TRBD1. J lost 7 bases, V lost 5 bases, and 8 bases had no gene match. The CDR3 consists of 15 residues. Germline loops: CDR1 SEHNR, CDR2 FQNEAQ (reference sequence). CDR3 bases: TGTGCCAGCAGCCTCGGGTGGGACAGCAATTCACCCCTCCACTTT. Translated, it gives CASSLGWDSNSPLHF.

The rearrangement joins TRBV4-1 to TRBJ1-4, with TRBD1 identical over 8 bases. Germline-derived CDR1 and CDR2 are MGHRA and YSYEKL. The CDR3 is made up of 17 amino acids. V dropped 4 bases and J dropped 8; count of bases not matched to a gene: 15. CDR3 sequence (DNA): TGCGCCAGCAGCCGTGTATCTACAGGGGGAGGACGCGAAAAACTGTTTTTT. It translates to CASSRVSTGGGREKLFF.

The V and J genes are TRBV27 and TRBJ1-4, with a tentative D call TRBD1 (6 bases). V was clipped by 3 bases and J by 8 bases, with 13 bases between them. From germline, CDR1 is MNHEY and CDR2 SMNVEV (reference sequence). The CDR3 loop spans 14 amino acids. Here the CDR3 reads CASSFLSGTEKLFF. The CDR3, as DNA: TGTGCCAGCAGTTTCCTCTCCGGGACAGAAAAACTGTTTTTT.

The chain has TRBV7-9 and TRBJ2-5, with TRBD2 matching 9 bases. The CDR3 loop spans 15 amino acids. The germline V gene encodes CDR1 SEHNR and CDR2 FQNEAQ (reference sequence). The V gene end was trimmed by 6 bases and the J gene end by 5 bases; junction bases not matched to a gene: 10. The CDR3 DNA reads as TGTGCCAGCAGTCGTACCCCTAGCGGGGTTGAGACCCAGTACTTC. Its protein is CASSRTPSGVETQYF.

The rearrangement joins TRBV18 to TRBJ1-1; 8 bases are shared with TRBD1. CDR1 and CDR2 from the germline V gene are KGHSH and LQKENI. The CDR3 is made up of 15 amino acids. V was pared by 4 bases and J by 1 base, with 5 bases of the junction left unmatched. CDR3 DNA sequence: TGTGCCAGCTCACTACAGGGGGTGGGGAACACTGAAGCTTTCTTT. Its translation is CASSLQGVGNTEAFF.

With regard to this clone: At one boundary the junction diverges from the germline segment, which might be a read error. The chain uses TRBV28 and TRBJ2-7; D perhaps matches TRBD2 (6 bases). CDR3 length: 14 residues. Germline V gene sequence: CDR1 MDHEN, CDR2 SYDVKM. The CDR3 spells CASSLSGDSHEQYF. Written as DNA, the CDR3 is TGTGCCAGCAGTTTGTCGGGAGACTCCCACGAGCAGTACTTC.

This sequence joins TRBV11-2 and TRBJ1-1; 7 bases align to TRBD1. The J segment lost 1 base and the V segment lost 3 bases, leaving 2 bases of the junction unmatched. The CDR3 spans 14 residues. Germline-derived CDR1 and CDR2 are SGHAT and FQNNGV. The CDR3 sequence: CASSLTGSNTEAFF. In nucleotides, the CDR3 is TGTGCCAGCAGCTTGACAGGGTCGAACACTGAAGCTTTCTTT. Looking up the rest from reference TRBV11-2 and TRBJ1-1 gives the full variable domain: EAGVAQSPRYKIIEKRQSVAFWCNPISGHATLYWYQQILGQGPKLLIQFQNNGVVDDSQLPKDRFSAERLKGVDSTLKIQPAKLEDSAVYLCASSLTGSNTEAFFGQGTRLTVV.

The V and J genes are TRBV27 and TRBJ2-7; 7 nucleotides align to TRBD2. CDR1 MNHEY and CDR2 SMNVEV come from the germline V gene (reference sequence). The length of the CDR3 is 13 residues. The V gene end was trimmed by 5 bases and the J gene end by 3 bases; junction bases not matched to a gene: 4. CDR3 coding DNA: TGTGCCAGCAGTGTGGGACTATTCTACGAGCAGTACTTC. The encoded protein is CASSVGLFYEQYF.

The chain couples TRBV3-1 (or the pseudogene TRBV3-2) to TRBJ1-1; D is ambiguous. The germline V gene has CDR1 LGHDT and CDR2 YNNKEL (reference sequence). Deletions cut 5 bases from V and 6 bases from J, with 13 bases between. This CDR3 has 13 residues. As DNA, the CDR3 is TGTGCCAGCAGCGAGGGCACCAGCTCTGAAGCTTTCTTT. Translation: CASSEGTSSEAFF.

The rearrangement joins TRBV24-1 to TRBJ2-1; 8 nucleotides line up with TRBD2. Germline trimming cut 5 bases from V and 7 bases from J; bases unmatched to any gene: 15. Germline V lookup: CDR1 KGHDR, CDR2 SFDVKD. This CDR3 spans 17 amino acids. The chain's CDR3 is CATSAKFQAGAGNEQFF. The CDR3 bases are TGTGCCACCAGTGCTAAATTCCAAGCGGGAGCGGGTAATGAGCAGTTCTTC.

The chain is built from TRBV6-1 and TRBJ1-2; the match to TRBD1 covers 8 bases. Germline lookup yields CDR1 MNHNS and CDR2 SASEGT. The CDR3 contains 17 residues. Unmatched junction bases numbered 16, after V lost 4 bases and J lost 6 bases. This chain's CDR3 is CASSASPPGQGRDGYTF. CDR3 DNA sequence: TGTGCCAGCAGTGCTTCCCCCCCCGGACAGGGACGAGATGGCTACACCTTC.